These 10 T cell receptor beta chains were sequenced from one sample in a study of blood T cell repertoires in COVID-19. Generated by immunoSEQ multiplex PCR, the TCRdb table keeps only in-frame clones and is missing some. This sample has about 110,000 clones, with approximately 79% found just once. Sample: peripheral blood. Receptors were obtained from a woman over 75 with active or convalescent COVID-19.

This chain links TRBV5-1 with TRBJ2-5, with D maybe TRBD1 (6 bases). V was shortened by 6 bases and J by 0 bases, with 15 bases between the two germline ends. CDR3 length equals 15 residues. Germline CDR1 and CDR2: SGHRS and YFSETQ. CDR3 sequence reads: CASKPIQGYQETQYF. The CDR3 bases are TGCGCCAGCAAGCCGATACAGGGTTACCAAGAGACCCAGTACTTC.

The chain uses TRBV4-1 and TRBJ2-1; maybe TRBD2 (6 bases). The CDR3 consists of 15 residues. Trimming cost V 2 bases and J 12 bases, with 20 bases left between them. The germline V gene has CDR1 MGHRA and CDR2 YSYEKL. CDR3 sequence reads: CASSQRSGGIRVQFF. The CDR3 DNA sequence: TGCGCCAGCAGCCAAAGATCCGGAGGGATAAGGGTGCAGTTCTTC.

J is TRBJ1-1 and V is TRBV5-1; the D gene is possibly TRBD1 (6 bases). The CDR3 is made up of 15 amino acids. Germline CDR1 SGHRS, CDR2 YFSETQ. Trimming shortened V by 5 bases and J by 1 base, and 15 bases separated the two germline ends. CDR3 in amino acids: CASRESGHPNTEAFF. The CDR3 DNA follows: TGCGCCAGCAGGGAATCGGGACATCCGAACACTGAAGCTTTCTTT.

The gene calls are TRBV5-1 and TRBJ1-1; 7 nucleotides line up with TRBD1. This CDR3 is 17 amino acids long. Germline V gene sequence: CDR1 SGHRS, CDR2 YFSETQ. V trimming: 3 bases; J trimming: 1 base; junction bases outside the gene matches: 12. The CDR3 spells CASSSHRPGTANTEAFF. The CDR3 DNA follows: TGCGCCAGCAGCTCTCATCGACCCGGGACAGCGAACACTGAAGCTTTCTTT.

The chain joins TRBV19 to TRBJ1-2; D is unclear. The V and J ends lost 0 bases and 6 bases respectively, with 11 bases between them. The CDR3 loop spans 14 amino acids. CDR1 is LNHDA, CDR2 SQIVND, per germline (reference sequence). CDR3 sequence (DNA): TGTGCCAGTAGTATAGAACGGACTTCGGATGGCTACACCTTC. Translated: CASSIERTSDGYTF.

The J gene is TRBJ2-7, the V gene TRBV5-6, with D unresolved. V was cut by 2 bases and J by 3 bases, with 9 bases left in between. This CDR3 has 13 amino acids. Per germline, CDR1 SGHDT and CDR2 YYEEEE. The CDR3 region is CASSLEQFYEQYF. CDR3 nucleotides: TGTGCCAGCAGCTTAGAACAATTCTACGAGCAGTACTTC.

This chain joins TRBV20-1 and TRBJ2-7, with D tentatively TRBD2 (5 bases). This CDR3 region has 14 residues. V was trimmed by 3 bases and J by 1 base, leaving 13 bases between them. From germline, CDR1 is DFQATT and CDR2 SNEGSKA (reference sequence). DNA for the CDR3: TGCAGTGCTAGTAGGGCTAGCAGGTCCTACGAGCAGTACTTC. Its translation is CSASRASRSYEQYF.

Details on this clone: Additional DNA sequences in this sample encode the identical CDR3. The chain carries TRBV2 and TRBJ2-7; 7 bases match TRBD1. With 3 bases clipped from V and 1 base from J, the junction kept 3 bases outside the gene matches. Germline CDR1 and CDR2: SNHLY and FYNNEI. This CDR3 is 14 amino acids long. CDR3: CASSDQGVSYEQYF. DNA of the CDR3: TGTGCCAGCAGTGACCAGGGGGTATCCTACGAGCAGTACTTC.

The table lists this clone with a count of one. The chain carries TRBV9 and TRBJ2-1; D possibly corresponds to TRBD1 (5 bases). Looked up from germline, CDR1 is SGDLS and CDR2 is YYNGEE. The V gene lost 3 bases and the J gene lost 10 bases, with 11 bases spanning the gap. This CDR3 comprises 12 residues. This chain's CDR3 is CASSEGFREQFF. Written as DNA, the CDR3 is TGTGCCAGCAGCGAGGGGTTTAGGGAGCAGTTCTTC. Complete variable domain (other parts from reference TRBV9 and TRBJ2-1): DSGVTQTPKHLITATGQRVTLRCSPRSGDLSVYWYQQSLDQGLQFLIQYYNGEERAKGNILERFSAQQFPDLHSELNLSSLELGDSALYFCASSEGFREQFFGPGTRLTVL.

The V call is TRBV5-4, the J call TRBJ2-3; 9 bases fit TRBD2. The CDR3 is 16 amino acids. Germline V gene data show CDR1 as SGHNT and CDR2 as YYREEE (reference sequence). Losses at the gene ends were 6 bases for V and 2 bases for J; bases not matched to a gene: 10. The CDR3 sequence is CASTVRLAESTDTQYF. The CDR3 region has the DNA TGTGCCAGCACCGTTCGACTAGCGGAGTCCACAGATACGCAGTATTTT.